The present T cell receptor beta chain was sequenced within a study of blood T cell repertoires in COVID-19. Study details: Both acute and convalescent COVID-19 samples were obtained from the United States, Italy and Spain.

Original methodology: Cell counts per sample came from amplifying reference gene primers. Clones were sequenced by immunoSEQ multiplex PCR, and TCRdb holds only the in-frame ones, with some missing. The DNA gave D and trimming, while V, J and clone size come from that table. The profile shows around 300,000 clones, 88% of them singletons. Germline CDR1 and CDR2: MNHNS and SASEGT. The CDR3 consists of 16 residues. Trimming left V 6 bases short and J 0 bases short, with 17 bases between. Two negative PCRs, clearance, or symptom resolution characterized the recovered Cohort 3 donors. The rearrangement uses TRBV6-1 and TRBJ1-1; D is undetermined. Sequencing was performed on PBMCs or T cells enriched from blood (not recorded which). The TCR originated in a woman aged 25 to 39 who had recovered from COVID-19. In DNA, the CDR3 is TGTGCCAGCAGCGAAAAGGTAGCGATCTTGAACACTGAAGCTTTCTTT. As protein: CASSEKVAILNTEAFF.